The present T cell receptor beta chain was sequenced within a study of cytomegalovirus exposure and HLA in healthy donors. 60 Vbeta and 13 Jbeta primers were used in PCR. Clones were sequenced by immunoSEQ multiplex PCR, and TCRdb holds only the in-frame ones, with some missing. This sample has 150,000 to 200,000 clones, with 65% to 80% found just once. Study-level findings and limits: Association of a missense DCLRE1C variant with TCR beta V- and J-gene trimming was reported in a later analysis. In all likelihood, a cluster of highly shared sequence variants was a sequencing artifact. Confirmation was obtained in vitro that three CMV-associated chains are specific for CMV antigens. A later analysis reportedly found that, within productive TCRs, an Asian-associated ancestry cluster had fewer N-insertions than the mean observed across the roughly 700 donors.

On this clone itself: Its antigen remains unknown.

V was trimmed by 0 bases and J by 5 bases, leaving 19 bases between them. The CDR3 has 17 amino acids. Germline CDR1 SGHVS, CDR2 FQNEAQ. The chain combines TRBV7-8 with TRBJ1-1; TRBD1 might be the D (6 bases). The material sequenced was PBMCs. The source is a middle-aged woman in good health and CMV-seronegative. The CDR3 sequence: CASSLAPGGGPGTEAFF. As DNA, the CDR3 is TGTGCCAGCAGCTTAGCCCCGGGAGGGGGACCTGGGACTGAAGCTTTCTTT.